One and the same sample provided the 16 T cell receptor beta chains below, sequenced in a study of T cells in Graves' hyperthyroidism and ophthalmopathy. RNA transcripts yielded amplified TCR beta CDR3 regions. The HTBI primer set was used in a first-round RT-PCR of the TCR CDR3. TCRdb processed the multiplex PCR reads anew with MiXCR; each CDR3 protein has one entry. The repertoire holds 540,000 or so distinct CDR3 sequences, with 46% as singletons. Sequenced input: peripheral blood or thyroid tissue (not recorded which). The receptors stem from an adult woman with Graves' disease, either hyperthyroidism or ophthalmopathy (not recorded which).

V and J are TRBV15 and TRBJ2-5, with D tentatively TRBD2 (5 bases). The V end lost 0 bases, the J end lost 5 bases, and 16 bases lay between the germline ends. CDR1 is LNHNV, CDR2 YYDKDF, per germline (reference sequence). The CDR3 consists of 16 residues. DNA of the CDR3: TGTGCCACCAGCAGAGATTCTGTCGGTACGGGGGAGACCCAGTACTTC. The encoded protein is CATSRDSVGTGETQYF.

Points on this clonotype: One base away lies a much larger clone, so this may be a sequencing read error. The chain recombines TRBV5-6 with TRBJ1-4; D gene unclear. Germline CDR1 is SGHDT and CDR2 is YYEEEE. The CDR3 contains 15 residues. The CDR3 DNA sequence: TGTGCCAGCAGCTTGCAAGGCCGGAACCTAGAAAAACTGCTTTTT. It codes for CASSLQGRNLEKLLF. The whole variable domain, remainder taken from reference TRBV5-6 and TRBJ1-4, is DAGVTQSPTHLIKTRGQQVTLRCSPKSGHDTVSWYQQALGQGPQFIFQYYEEEERQRGNFPDRFSGHQFPNYSSELNVNALLLGDSALYLCASSLQGRNLEKLLFGSGTQLSVL.

The rearrangement joins TRBV20-1 to TRBJ2-6; TRBD1 might be the D (5 bases). The V gene's germline CDR1 is DFQATT and CDR2 SNEGSKA (reference sequence). The CDR3 is 16 residues long. Trimming removed 2 bases from V and 0 bases from J, with 11 bases in between. CDR3 amino acids: CSARSHRSSGANVLTF. The CDR3 DNA follows: TGCAGTGCTAGATCTCACAGGAGCTCTGGGGCCAACGTCCTGACTTTC.

About this clonotype: At one end, the junction sequence differs from germline, possibly due to a read error. CDR3 sequence reads: CASSLGLAGGPSGELFF. CDR3 coding DNA: TGTGCCAGCAGTTTAGGGCTAGCGGGAGGGCCTTCCGGGGAGCTGTTTTTT. The gene calls are TRBV7-6 and TRBJ2-2; 12 bases fit TRBD2. The CDR3 runs to 17 residues. Germline V lookup: CDR1 SGHVS, CDR2 FNYEAQ.

This clonotype was seen more than once but under ten times. The chain employs TRBV28 and TRBJ1-6; 7 positions agree with TRBD1. The germline CDR1 and CDR2 sequences are MDHEN and SYDVKM. The junction had 3 bases not matched to a gene; V was cut back by 6 bases and J by 4 bases. The CDR3 contains 14 residues. CDR3 sequence (DNA): TGTGCCAGCAGATCGGGACAGTATAATTCACCCCTCCACTTT. Amino acid sequence: CASRSGQYNSPLHF. Combining the CDR3 with reference TRBV28 and TRBJ1-6 gives the whole variable domain DVKVTQSSRYLVKRTGEKVFLECVQDMDHENMFWYRQDPGLGLRLIYFSYDVKMKEKGDIPEGYSVSREKKERFSLILESASTNQTSMYLCASRSGQYNSPLHFGNGTRLTVT.

On this clonotype: Germline and junction disagree at one end, which may indicate a read error. This chain uses TRBV19 with TRBJ2-2, with D possibly matching TRBD1 (5 bases). Germline CDR1 is LNHDA and CDR2 is SQIVND (reference sequence). The CDR3 length is 14 residues. CDR3 loop: CASTPTGYTEELFF. The CDR3 DNA follows: TGTGCCAGTACCCCTACAGGTTACACCGAGGAGCTGTTTTTT.

This sequence joins TRBV11-2 and TRBJ2-7; 9 positions agree with TRBD2. The V gene end was trimmed by 1 base and the J gene end by 9 bases; junction bases not matched to a gene: 13. The CDR3 is 16 amino acids. CDR1 SGHAT and CDR2 FQNNGV come from the germline V gene. CDR3 region: CASSLGLWRGGLRQYF. The CDR3 DNA follows: TGTGCCAGCAGCTTAGGATTGTGGCGGGGGGGACTCCGGCAGTACTTC.

This clonotype came up many times. J is TRBJ1-5 and V is TRBV20-1; 7 positions agree with TRBD1. Germline CDR1 is DFQATT and CDR2 is SNEGSKA (reference sequence). The CDR3 is 15 amino acids. The J segment lost 5 bases and the V segment lost 6 bases, leaving 13 bases of the junction unmatched. The CDR3 protein is CSATRDSNPDQPQHF. The CDR3 DNA reads as TGCAGTGCCACCCGGGACAGTAACCCAGATCAGCCCCAGCATTTT.

As for this clonotype: A single base separates this from a much larger clone, so it may be a read error. V is TRBV20-1 and J is TRBJ2-7, with 8 bases matching TRBD1. The CDR3 spans 14 residues. From germline, CDR1 is DFQATT and CDR2 SNEGSKA (reference sequence). This CDR3 reads CSARQGSKPYKQYF. CDR3 nucleotide sequence: TGCAGTGCTCGACAGGGGTCTAAACCCTACAAGCAGTACTTC.

This clonotype came up many times. V and J are TRBV5-1 and TRBJ1-4, with no clear D. V shed 2 bases and J shed 4 bases, with 9 bases lying between them. From germline, CDR1 is SGHRS and CDR2 YFSETQ. The CDR3 consists of 14 residues. This CDR3 is CASSFFGVNEKLFF. CDR3 bases: TGCGCCAGCAGCTTCTTCGGAGTTAATGAAAAACTGTTTTTT.

Remarks on this clonotype: At one end the junction does not follow the germline gene, possibly because of a read error. V gene TRBV11-1 combines with J gene TRBJ2-7; 7 nucleotides align to TRBD1. The germline CDR1 and CDR2 sequences are SGHAT and FQDESV (reference sequence). This CDR3 is built from 15 residues. CDR3 sequence (DNA): TGCGCCAGCAGCCGAACCCGACAGGGCAATCAGGAGCAGTACTTC. This encodes CASSRTRQGNQEQYF. Based on the CDR3 plus reference TRBV11-1 and TRBJ2-7, the full variable domain is EAEVAQSPRYKITEKSQAVAFWCDPISGHATLYWYRQILGQGPELLVQFQDESVVDDSQLPKDRFSAERLKGVDSTLKIQPAELGDSAMYLCASSRTRQGNQEQYFGPGTRLTVT.

This clonotype was seen only a few times. The gene calls are TRBV29-1 and TRBJ2-2; 7 nucleotides line up with TRBD2. CDR1 and CDR2 (germline): SQVTM, ANQGSEA. J gave up 0 bases and V 7 bases, and 5 bases lay outside the gene matches. This CDR3 has 14 residues. Written as DNA, the CDR3 is TGCAGCGCTGGGGAGGGCTCGAACACCGGGGAGCTGTTTTTT. Its translation: CSAGEGSNTGELFF.

In the case of this clonotype: Given the absence of the conserved phenylalanine or tryptophan at the CDR3 end, a read error is likely. The DNA is omitted, as the CDR3 cannot be located on it reliably, and the CDR3 follows TCRdb's listing. CDR3 residues: CASIPGPSR. The rearrangement joins TRBV19 to TRBJ1-3. Germline V gene data show CDR1 as LNHDA and CDR2 as SQIVND (reference sequence). The CDR3 has 9 amino acids, counting both end residues.

This clonotype has only a few counts. This chain uses TRBV7-9 with TRBJ2-7, with TRBD2 matching over 8 bases. This CDR3 region has 17 residues. CDR1 is SEHNR, CDR2 FQNEAQ, per germline (reference sequence). V was clipped by 6 bases and J by 2 bases; unmatched bases: 15. The CDR3 region is CASSFGGGGGIPYEQYF. In DNA, the CDR3 is TGTGCCAGCAGTTTCGGGGGGGGTGGCGGCATCCCCTACGAGCAGTACTTC.

This clonotype has just one count. The gene calls are TRBV24-1 and TRBJ1-3; TRBD1 might be the D (5 bases). The CDR3 sequence is 16 residues long. The V gene lost 5 bases and the J gene lost 1 base, with 14 bases spanning the gap. CDR1 is KGHDR, CDR2 SFDVKD, per germline. DNA for the CDR3: TGTGCCACCAGTGCGGGCGACAGACGATCTGGAAACACCATATATTTT. It encodes CATSAGDRRSGNTIYF.

The chain has TRBV25-1 and TRBJ1-1; 9 positions agree with TRBD1. The CDR3 has 16 residues. The trim removed 8 bases at V and 0 bases at J, leaving 10 bases unmatched. The germline CDR1 and CDR2 sequences are MGHDK and SYGVNS. As DNA, the CDR3 is TGTGCCAGCTTGGGGACAGGGCCGGGGATGAACACTGAAGCTTTCTTT. Translated, it gives CASLGTGPGMNTEAFF.